Reported below is one T cell receptor (beta chain). This clonotype has more than one count but fewer than ten. The specificity of this receptor is unknown. The input lacks base qualities; no much larger clone sits a single base away. CDR1 and CDR2, per the germline V gene, are SGHRS and YFSETQ. From the cysteine through the phenylalanine, the CDR3 covers 16 amino acids. Only the CDR3 part of the read is kept: 48 bases, read in frame from the first base. Relative to germline, V is missing 4 bases and J is missing 8 bases, with 10 bases of the junction outside any gene match. This specimen belongs to a study of patients and donors after allogeneic stem cell transplantation (dated by TCRdb to about 2020). The library came from RT-PCR. The instrument was a NextSeq 550. TCRdb redid the processing of the public reads, applying fastp at Q25 and MiXCR, and retained in-frame beta chains. Rows with one shared CDR3 protein collapse into an entry with the most common genes and DNA. This sample gives about 89,000 distinct CDR3 sequences in total; 48% of them show up just once. Of the sample, around 55% is held by the ten largest clones.

This receptor chain uses TRBV5-1 and TRBJ1-6, with TRBD1 matching 9 junction bases. This TCR was sampled from a human donor who was either an allogeneic HSCT recipient or a stem cell or donor lymphocyte infusion donor (not recorded which). It is not recorded whose cells these are; they may come from a transplant donor. Sequenced sample: blood, either unsorted or a sorted T cell fraction (not recorded which). The nucleotide sequence reads TGCGCCAGCAGCCCGGAAACAGGGGGCAGGGATTCACCCCTCCACTTT. This sequence encodes CASSPETGGRDSPLHF.